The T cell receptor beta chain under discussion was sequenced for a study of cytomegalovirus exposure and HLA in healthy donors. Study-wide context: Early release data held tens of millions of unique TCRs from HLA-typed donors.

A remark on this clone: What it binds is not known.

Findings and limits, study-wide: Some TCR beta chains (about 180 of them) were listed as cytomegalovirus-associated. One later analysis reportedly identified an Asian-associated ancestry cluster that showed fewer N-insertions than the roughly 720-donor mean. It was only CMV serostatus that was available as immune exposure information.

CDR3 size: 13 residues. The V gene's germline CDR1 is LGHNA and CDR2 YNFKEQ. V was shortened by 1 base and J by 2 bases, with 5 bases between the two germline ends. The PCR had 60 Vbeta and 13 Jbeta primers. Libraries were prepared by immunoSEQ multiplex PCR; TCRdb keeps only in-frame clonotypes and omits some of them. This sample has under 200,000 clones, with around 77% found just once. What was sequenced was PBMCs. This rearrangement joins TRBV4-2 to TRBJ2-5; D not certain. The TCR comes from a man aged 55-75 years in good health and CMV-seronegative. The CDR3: CASSQATQETQYF. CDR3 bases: TGTGCCAGCAGCCAAGCTACTCAAGAGACCCAGTACTTC.